These 10 T cell receptor beta chains share one sample of origin, sequenced in a study of T cell responses to AZD1222 COVID-19 vaccine (dated by TCRdb to the early 2020s). To prepare the library, the immunoSEQ multiplex PCR assay was applied. TCRdb's version of the immuneACCESS table is confined to in-frame rearrangements and falls short of the full clone set. An unresolved V gene accounts for under half of the shortfall where checked; the remainder is of unknown origin. Recorded for this sample are over 100,000 clones; about 82% of them occurred a single time. In total, the top ten clones hold more than 10% of the sample. The time point label here, explained by the study, means: baseline before first vaccination. Specimen: peripheral blood, collected on day 0 of AZD1222 vaccination. The receptor set was obtained from an adult in good health.

This sequence joins TRBV5-1 and TRBJ1-6; possible D gene TRBD1, 5 bases. The V end was cut by 2 bases, the J end by 0 bases, with 12 bases between. Germline loops: CDR1 SGHRS, CDR2 YFSETQ. This CDR3 has 17 residues. CDR3 region: CASSFDSSSSYNSPLHF. The CDR3 DNA reads as TGCGCCAGCAGCTTTGACAGTTCGAGCTCCTATAATTCACCCCTCCACTTT.

The gene calls are TRBV18 and TRBJ1-1, with D possibly being TRBD1 (5 bases). Looked up from germline, CDR1 is KGHSH and CDR2 is LQKENI. This CDR3 contains 17 residues. Trimming removed 1 base at V and 1 base at J, with 16 bases between. CDR3 nucleotide sequence: TGTGCCAGCTCACCACGGGAAATGGGGGTTGGGAACACTGAAGCTTTCTTT. Amino acid sequence: CASSPREMGVGNTEAFF.

A single count supports this clone. The chain links TRBV6-5 to TRBJ1-1; D unresolved. Trimming removed 0 bases at V and 1 base at J, with 3 bases between. There are 13 residues in the CDR3. CDR1 and CDR2 from the germline V gene are MNHEY and SVGAGI. CDR3: CASSYSRNTEAFF. The CDR3 DNA follows: TGTGCCAGCAGTTACTCGAGGAACACTGAAGCTTTCTTT.

The V call is TRBV7-8, the J call TRBJ2-5, with D perhaps TRBD1 or TRBD2 (5 bases each). There are 14 residues in the CDR3. With 3 bases removed from V and 1 base from J, the gap between germline ends came to 9 bases. Germline values: CDR1 SGHVS, CDR2 FQNEAQ. The CDR3 region has the DNA TGTGCCAGCAGCTTCGGGGCATTCCAAGAGACCCAGTACTTC. Translated: CASSFGAFQETQYF.

The chain couples TRBV4-1 to TRBJ2-1; tentatively, D is TRBD1 or TRBD2 (5 bases each). Looked up from germline, CDR1 is MGHRA and CDR2 is YSYEKL. This CDR3 spans 16 amino acids. The V gene lost 2 bases and the J gene lost 8 bases, with 19 bases spanning the gap. The CDR3 DNA reads TGCGCCAGCAGCCAACTATGGGGGACCGCTGGTTATGAGCAGTTCTTC. Protein: CASSQLWGTAGYEQFF.

Only one count was recorded for this clone. This chain uses TRBV6-5 with TRBJ1-2; possible D gene TRBD1, 6 bases. Germline V gene data show CDR1 as MNHEY and CDR2 as SVGAGI. V was clipped by 0 bases and J by 3 bases, with 8 bases between them. This CDR3 spans 14 amino acids. The CDR3 loop reads CASSYSNRDYGYTF. Written as DNA, the CDR3 is TGTGCCAGCAGTTACTCGAACAGGGACTATGGCTACACCTTC.

The chain employs TRBV11-2 and TRBJ1-4, with a tentative D call TRBD1 (6 bases). Germline assignment: CDR1 SGHAT and CDR2 FQNNGV. The CDR3 has 15 amino acids. Trimming stripped 3 bases from V and 7 bases from J, with 15 bases between. The CDR3: CASSFAYRVGEKLFF. The CDR3 DNA follows: TGTGCCAGCAGCTTCGCCTACAGGGTGGGTGAAAAACTGTTTTTT.

The chain combines TRBV5-4 with TRBJ1-2; maybe TRBD1 (6 bases). Germline loops: CDR1 SGHNT, CDR2 YYREEE (reference sequence). V lost 5 bases to trimming and J lost 7 bases, with 21 bases between them. This CDR3 has 15 amino acids. The CDR3 loop is CASRNQGTPRGGYTF. Here the CDR3 DNA reads TGTGCCAGCAGAAACCAGGGGACCCCGAGGGGTGGCTACACCTTC.

This clone was observed a few times. V is TRBV11-2 and J is TRBJ2-2; D gene uncertain. Germline V CDR1 and CDR2: SGHAT, FQNNGV. This CDR3 contains 12 residues. With 5 bases removed from V and 6 bases from J, the gap between germline ends came to 7 bases. The CDR3 loop reads CASSPQPGELFF. For the CDR3, the DNA is TGTGCCAGCAGCCCACAACCCGGGGAGCTGTTTTTT.

The chain links TRBV18 to TRBJ1-2; D not certain. CDR3 length equals 13 residues. V was cut by 7 bases and J by 3 bases, with 12 bases left in between. The V gene's germline CDR1 is KGHSH and CDR2 LQKENI. CDR3 loop: CASLTDRDYGYTF. CDR3 DNA: TGTGCCAGCTTGACGGATAGGGACTATGGCTACACCTTC.